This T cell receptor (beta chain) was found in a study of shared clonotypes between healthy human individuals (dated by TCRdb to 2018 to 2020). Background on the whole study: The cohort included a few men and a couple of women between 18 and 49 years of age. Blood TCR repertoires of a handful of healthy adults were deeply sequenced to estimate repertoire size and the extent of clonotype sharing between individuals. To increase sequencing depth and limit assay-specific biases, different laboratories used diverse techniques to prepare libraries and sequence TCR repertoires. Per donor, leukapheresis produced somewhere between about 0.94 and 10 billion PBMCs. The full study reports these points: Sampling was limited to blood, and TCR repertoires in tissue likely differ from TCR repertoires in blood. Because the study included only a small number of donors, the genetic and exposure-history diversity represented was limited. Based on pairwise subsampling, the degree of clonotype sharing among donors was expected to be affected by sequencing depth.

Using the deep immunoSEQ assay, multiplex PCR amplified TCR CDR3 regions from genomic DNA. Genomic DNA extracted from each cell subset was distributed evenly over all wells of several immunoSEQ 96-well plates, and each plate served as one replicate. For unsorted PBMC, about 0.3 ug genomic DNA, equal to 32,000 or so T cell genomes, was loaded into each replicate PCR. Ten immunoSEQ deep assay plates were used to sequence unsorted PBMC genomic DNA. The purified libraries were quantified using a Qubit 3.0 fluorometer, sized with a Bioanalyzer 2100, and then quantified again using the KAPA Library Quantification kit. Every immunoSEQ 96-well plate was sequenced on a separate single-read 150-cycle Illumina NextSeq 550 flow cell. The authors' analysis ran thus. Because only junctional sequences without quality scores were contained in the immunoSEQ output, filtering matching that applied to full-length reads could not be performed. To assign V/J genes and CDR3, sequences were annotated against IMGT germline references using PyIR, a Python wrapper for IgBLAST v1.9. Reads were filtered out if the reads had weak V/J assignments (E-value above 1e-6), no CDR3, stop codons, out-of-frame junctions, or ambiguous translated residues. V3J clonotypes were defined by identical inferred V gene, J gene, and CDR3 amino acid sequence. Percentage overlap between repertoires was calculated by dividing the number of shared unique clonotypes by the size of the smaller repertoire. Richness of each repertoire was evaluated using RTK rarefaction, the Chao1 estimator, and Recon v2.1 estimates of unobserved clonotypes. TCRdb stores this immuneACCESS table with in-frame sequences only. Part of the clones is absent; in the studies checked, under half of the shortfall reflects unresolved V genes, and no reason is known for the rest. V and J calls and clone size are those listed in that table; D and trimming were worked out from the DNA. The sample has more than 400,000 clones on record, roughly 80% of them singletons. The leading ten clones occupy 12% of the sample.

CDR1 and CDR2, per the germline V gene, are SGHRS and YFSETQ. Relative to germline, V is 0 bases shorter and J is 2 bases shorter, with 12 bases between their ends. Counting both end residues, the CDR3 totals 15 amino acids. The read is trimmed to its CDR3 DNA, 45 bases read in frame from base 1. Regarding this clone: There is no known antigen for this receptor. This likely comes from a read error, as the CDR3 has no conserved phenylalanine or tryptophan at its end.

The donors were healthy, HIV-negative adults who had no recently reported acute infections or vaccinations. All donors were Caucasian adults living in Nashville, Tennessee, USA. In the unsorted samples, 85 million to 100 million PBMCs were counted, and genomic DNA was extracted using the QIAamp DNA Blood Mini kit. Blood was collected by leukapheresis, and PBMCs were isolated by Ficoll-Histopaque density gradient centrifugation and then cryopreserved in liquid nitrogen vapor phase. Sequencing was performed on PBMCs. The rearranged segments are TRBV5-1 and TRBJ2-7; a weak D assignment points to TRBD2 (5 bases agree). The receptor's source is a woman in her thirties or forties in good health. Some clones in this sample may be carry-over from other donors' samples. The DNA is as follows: TGCGCCAGCAGCTTGGCACGGGGTAGCCCCTACGAGCAGTACCTC. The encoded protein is CASSLARGSPYEQYL.